One and the same sample provided the 12 T cell receptor beta chains below, sequenced in a study of OX40 agonist ivuxolimab in advanced cancers. Sequencing was performed with immunoSEQ multiplex PCR; in TCRdb, only in-frame clones are kept and a portion is missing. The sample consists of 99,000 or so clones, more than 85% of them appearing once. The starting material was CD4+ or CD8+ T cells sorted from blood, obtained in a trial of the OX40 agonist ivuxolimab. Source of these receptors: an adult with an advanced solid tumor such as melanoma, head and neck, liver or kidney cancer.

The chain uses TRBV28 and TRBJ1-1, with no clear D. Trimming stripped 10 bases from V and 0 bases from J, with 12 bases between. The V gene's germline CDR1 is MDHEN and CDR2 SYDVKM. This CDR3 is 13 amino acids long. The CDR3 DNA reads as TGTGCCACTGGCCAGTCAATGAACACTGAAGCTTTCTTT. It codes for CATGQSMNTEAFF. The full variable domain, completed using reference TRBV28 and TRBJ1-1, is DVKVTQSSRYLVKRTGEKVFLECVQDMDHENMFWYRQDPGLGLRLIYFSYDVKMKEKGDIPEGYSVSREKKERFSLILESASTNQTSMYLCATGQSMNTEAFFGQGTRLTVV.

The chain combines TRBV19 with TRBJ2-7; D may match TRBD1 or TRBD2 (5 bases each). The CDR3 length is 14 residues. The germline CDR1 and CDR2 sequences are LNHDA and SQIVND (reference sequence). The V end was cut by 4 bases, the J end by 2 bases, with 12 bases between. As DNA, the CDR3 is TGTGCCAGTAGTACCCTCAGGGACCCCTACGAGCAGTACTTC. It specifies CASSTLRDPYEQYF.

The rearrangement joins TRBV30 to TRBJ2-5; the match to TRBD2 covers 10 bases. Germline V gene lookup returns CDR1 GTSNPN and CDR2 SVGIG (reference sequence). V shed 5 bases and J 3 bases; nucleotides not matched to a gene: 6. This CDR3 is built from 14 residues. The CDR3 sequence: CAWERGLAEETQYF. The DNA for the CDR3 is TGTGCCTGGGAGAGAGGACTAGCGGAAGAGACCCAGTACTTC.

The count of this clone is one. This chain joins TRBV5-1 and TRBJ1-1; possible D gene TRBD1, 6 bases. Germline V CDR1 and CDR2: SGHRS, YFSETQ. The CDR3 length is 15 residues. The V and J ends lost 4 bases and 0 bases respectively, with 13 bases between them. The CDR3 loop is CASSTIQGVNTEAFF. CDR3 nucleotides: TGCGCCAGCAGCACAATACAGGGTGTGAACACTGAAGCTTTCTTT.

V usage is TRBV28 and J usage is TRBJ1-2; no definite D call. With 2 bases removed from V and 4 bases from J, the gap between germline ends came to 14 bases. From germline, CDR1 is MDHEN and CDR2 SYDVKM. This CDR3 spans 15 amino acids. The CDR3 loop reads CASSLGPGSGYGYTF. In DNA form, the CDR3 reads TGTGCCAGCAGTTTAGGGCCGGGATCAGGCTATGGCTACACCTTC.

The chain has TRBV30 and TRBJ2-1, with D perhaps matching TRBD2 (6 bases). The CDR3 covers 13 residues. V lost 0 bases to trimming and J lost 15 bases, with 18 bases between them. Per germline, CDR1 GTSNPN and CDR2 SVGIG (reference sequence). DNA for the CDR3: TGTGCCTGGAGTGTACCCCCAGCGCGGGATTTGTTCTTC. Translated, it gives CAWSVPPARDLFF.

J is TRBJ2-1 and V is TRBV5-5, with D perhaps matching TRBD1 or TRBD2 (6 bases each). The germline gives CDR1 SGHKS, CDR2 YYEKEE (reference sequence). Trimming removed 7 bases from V and 5 bases from J, with 13 bases in between. The CDR3 runs to 13 residues. CDR3 DNA: TGTGCCAGCCAACATGGGGGGCACAATGAGCAGTTCTTC. This codes for CASQHGGHNEQFF.

This chain connects TRBV4-1 to TRBJ1-1, with D uncertain. The CDR3 spans 15 residues. Deletions cut 1 base from V and 1 base from J, with 10 bases between. The germline V gene encodes CDR1 MGHRA and CDR2 YSYEKL. CDR3 in DNA: TGCGCCAGCAGCCAAGGACCCAATCCGAACACTGAAGCTTTCTTT. Translating it yields CASSQGPNPNTEAFF.

This sequence joins TRBV12-5 and TRBJ1-5; no definite D call. The CDR3 contains 13 residues. Between the trimmed V and J ends, which lost 1 base and 4 bases, there was a span of 5 bases. Germline-derived CDR1 and CDR2 are LGHNT and FRNRAP. In DNA form, the CDR3 reads TGTGCTAGTGGTTTGGGACTAAATCAGCCCCAGCATTTT. Translated: CASGLGLNQPQHF.

The chain couples TRBV6-1 to TRBJ2-2; 8 bases are shared with TRBD1. The CDR3 loop spans 15 amino acids. Germline assignment: CDR1 MNHNS and CDR2 SASEGT. V lost 5 bases to trimming and J lost 7 bases; unmatched junction nucleotides: 9. The CDR3 reads CASSIIQGAHGELFF. The CDR3 DNA follows: TGTGCCAGCAGTATCATCCAGGGGGCCCACGGGGAGCTGTTTTTT.

The V call is TRBV7-2, the J call TRBJ2-3; no clear D. The V gene's germline CDR1 is SGHTA and CDR2 FQGNSA. The CDR3 consists of 11 residues. Trimming shortened V by 1 base and J by 5 bases, and 1 base separated the two germline ends. CDR3 protein: CASSLVDTQYF. The CDR3 DNA sequence: TGTGCCAGCAGCTTAGTAGATACGCAGTATTTT.

The chain combines TRBV5-1 with TRBJ2-2; 9 nucleotides match TRBD2. Germline CDR1 is SGHRS and CDR2 is YFSETQ. V was pared by 0 bases and J by 8 bases, with 17 bases of the junction left unmatched. The CDR3 has 19 residues. DNA for the CDR3: TGCGCCAGCAGCTTGGCTCTTACAGGTGTGGGACTAGCAGGAGGGGAGCTGTTTTTT. This encodes CASSLALTGVGLAGGELFF.